The 2 T cell receptor beta chains reported below all come from one sample, sequenced in a study of blood T cell repertoires in COVID-19. The assay was immunoSEQ multiplex PCR, and TCRdb's table has in-frame clones only and misses some. The profile shows hundreds of thousands of clones, 80% to 90% of them singletons. Sequences were obtained from peripheral blood. These TCRs come from a woman in her 70s with COVID-19, enrolled during active disease.

CDR3: CASLRGLNTEAFF. CDR3 DNA: TGTGCCAGCCTTAGAGGGTTGAACACTGAAGCTTTCTTT. The chain employs TRBV2 and TRBJ1-1; D unresolved. The CDR3 spans 13 residues. Per the germline V gene, CDR1 is SNHLY and CDR2 is FYNNEI. V was shortened by 8 bases and J by 0 bases, with 10 bases between the two germline ends.

This chain uses TRBV7-8 with TRBJ1-1; a weak D match, TRBD1 (5 bases). From germline, CDR1 is SGHVS and CDR2 FQNEAQ. V dropped 2 bases and J dropped 3 bases, with 7 bases sitting between them. The CDR3 is 13 residues long. The CDR3 nucleotides are TGTGCCAGCAGCTTAAGGGACTACACTGAAGCTTTCTTT. It translates to CASSLRDYTEAFF. The variable domain in full, with the rest retrieved from reference TRBV7-8 and TRBJ1-1, is GAGVSQSPRYKVAKRGQDVALRCDPISGHVSLFWYQQALGQGPEFLTYFQNEAQLDKSGLPSDRFFAERPEGSVSTLKIQRTQQEDSAVYLCASSLRDYTEAFFGQGTRLTVV.